The next 21 T cell receptor beta chains were all read from a single sample in a study of cytomegalovirus exposure and HLA in healthy donors. The study ran its PCR with 60 Vbeta and 13 Jbeta primers. Profiling relied on immunoSEQ multiplex PCR, and the TCRdb table lists in-frame clones only, not all of them. The data contain more than 90,000 clones, 79% of them singletons. The sequenced sample was PBMCs. The receptors were sampled from a woman aged 18-29 years in good health and CMV-seropositive.

The chain links TRBV7-6 to TRBJ2-3; 8 bases fit TRBD2. The CDR3 is 12 residues long. J gave up 11 bases and V 3 bases, and 4 bases lay outside the gene matches. Per the germline V gene, CDR1 is SGHVS and CDR2 is FNYEAQ. The CDR3 region has the DNA TGTGCCAGCAGCTTTGCGGGAGGAAGGCAGTATTTT. Amino acids: CASSFAGGRQYF.

The chain has TRBV5-4 and TRBJ1-1; D is possibly TRBD1 (6 bases). Germline assignment: CDR1 SGHNT and CDR2 YYREEE (reference sequence). V lost 0 bases and J 1 base, leaving 7 bases between the germline ends. This CDR3 spans 14 amino acids. CDR3 loop: CASSLGRGNTEAFF. CDR3 bases: TGTGCCAGCAGCTTGGGCAGGGGGAACACTGAAGCTTTCTTT.

The J gene is TRBJ2-6, the V gene TRBV11-1; 8 nucleotides match TRBD1. Germline CDR1 SGHAT, CDR2 FQDESV (reference sequence). There are 17 residues in the CDR3. Germline trimming cut 5 bases from V and 1 base from J; bases unmatched to any gene: 7. Here the CDR3 DNA reads TGTGCCAGCAGCCCGGGGACAGGCCATTCTGGGGCCAACGTCCTGACTTTC. Translated: CASSPGTGHSGANVLTF.

V gene TRBV27 combines with J gene TRBJ2-5; TRBD2 agrees at 10 bases. The J call may be faulty, since TRBJ2-7 better matches the DNA end. The germline CDR1 and CDR2 sequences are MNHEY and SMNVEV (reference sequence). The CDR3 extends over 15 amino acids. CDR3 sequence reads: CASSRNSGRLYEQYF. CDR3 DNA: TGTGCCAGCAGTCGAAATAGCGGGAGGTTATACGAGCAGTACTTC.

This clone was detected once. The chain has TRBV7-8 and TRBJ2-3; D not certain. Germline lookup yields CDR1 SGHVS and CDR2 FQNEAQ. The V gene lost 2 bases and the J gene lost 4 bases, with 7 bases spanning the gap. This CDR3 has 13 amino acids. The CDR3 region has the DNA TGTGCCAGCAGCTTAAGTGAGGCAGATACGCAGTATTTT. It is translated as CASSLSEADTQYF.

The sample holds a few counts of this clone. The chain is built from TRBV5-5 and TRBJ2-5, with 7 bases aligning to TRBD2. CDR3 length: 13 amino acids. V lost 0 bases, J lost 4 bases, and 0 bases stayed unmatched. Germline loops: CDR1 SGHKS, CDR2 YYEKEE (reference sequence). The CDR3 nucleotides read TGTGCCAGCAGCTTGGGGGGGGGAGAGACCCAGTACTTC. This codes for CASSLGGGETQYF.

This sequence joins TRBV11-3 and TRBJ2-7, with TRBD1 as a possible D gene (6 bases). The CDR3 spans 16 residues. V was trimmed by 9 bases and J by 2 bases, leaving 23 bases between them. Germline assignment: CDR1 SGHNT and CDR2 YENEEA. For the CDR3, the DNA is TGTGCCAGTCAGCAAACCTATCAGGGGATGGCCTACGAGCAGTACTTC. It translates to CASQQTYQGMAYEQYF.

J is TRBJ2-7 and V is TRBV5-1, with 11 bases that match TRBD1. Germline CDR1 SGHRS, CDR2 YFSETQ. V shed 3 bases and J 5 bases; nucleotides not matched to a gene: 13. This CDR3 spans 17 amino acids. Here the CDR3 DNA reads TGCGCCAGCAGCTCGGGGCCCTGGGACAGGGGGTCCCACGAGCAGTACTTC. This gives the protein CASSSGPWDRGSHEQYF.

J is TRBJ1-1 and V is TRBV10-1; 9 bases are a match to TRBD1. The CDR3 runs 16 residues. Per germline, CDR1 WNHNN and CDR2 SYGVQD (reference sequence). After removal of 5 bases from V and 1 base from J, the junction contained 8 bases not matched to a gene. Here the CDR3 reads CASSSGQGMGNTEAFF. In nucleotides, the CDR3 is TGCGCCAGCAGTTCGGGACAGGGAATGGGGAACACTGAAGCTTTCTTT.

The chain joins TRBV11-2 to TRBJ2-7; 9 bases line up with TRBD2. This CDR3 has 18 residues. V lost 1 base to trimming and J lost 2 bases; unmatched junction nucleotides: 12. Germline-derived CDR1 and CDR2 are SGHAT and FQNNGV. CDR3 nucleotides: TGTGCCAGCAGCTTAGGTTATCCTGCTAGCGGGAACACCTACGAGCAGTACTTC. Residues: CASSLGYPASGNTYEQYF.

This clone came up once. The chain employs TRBV5-6 and TRBJ2-6, with 7 bases matching TRBD2. Germline V gene sequence: CDR1 SGHDT, CDR2 YYEEEE. The CDR3 has 18 amino acids. The J segment lost 2 bases and the V segment lost 2 bases, leaving 10 bases of the junction unmatched. CDR3 nucleotide sequence: TGTGCCAGCAGCTTATCCCTAAGTGCGGGGGCTGGGGCCAACGTCCTGACTTTC. Translation: CASSLSLSAGAGANVLTF.

This sequence joins TRBV6-1 and TRBJ2-5; the D gene is possibly TRBD1 (6 bases). Germline V CDR1 and CDR2: MNHNS, SASEGT. Between the trimmed V and J ends, which lost 1 base and 5 bases, there was a span of 8 bases. The CDR3 has 13 residues. CDR3 DNA sequence: TGTGCCAGCAGTGAAGATCAGGGGGAGACCCAGTACTTC. Encoded protein: CASSEDQGETQYF.

This clone appeared a single time. V and J are TRBV9 and TRBJ2-3; D unresolved. Trimming cost V 0 bases and J 4 bases, with 9 bases left between them. Germline assignment: CDR1 SGDLS and CDR2 YYNGEE. The length of the CDR3 is 14 residues. The CDR3 region has the DNA TGTGCCAGCAGCGTAGTACCTGAGGCAGATACGCAGTATTTT. Translated: CASSVVPEADTQYF.

The chain has TRBV9 and TRBJ2-1; 9 nucleotides align to TRBD2. The germline CDR1 and CDR2 sequences are SGDLS and YYNGEE. With V trimmed by 1 base and J by 9 bases, 8 bases remained unmatched. The CDR3 length is 15 residues. CDR3 residues: CASSVRASGNGEQFF. The CDR3 region has the DNA TGTGCCAGCAGCGTAAGGGCTAGCGGGAATGGTGAGCAGTTCTTC.

The chain couples TRBV10-1 to TRBJ2-2; 8 bases are a match to TRBD1. The CDR3 totals 13 residues. Germline CDR1 WNHNN, CDR2 SYGVQD (reference sequence). Trimming took 3 bases from V and 7 from J; bases not matched to a gene: 1. CDR3 loop: CASSETGGGELFF. CDR3 in DNA: TGCGCCAGCAGTGAAACAGGGGGCGGGGAGCTGTTTTTT.

A single count supports this clone. The rearrangement uses TRBV11-3 and TRBJ2-3, with 8 bases identical to TRBD2. Germline V gene data show CDR1 as SGHNT and CDR2 as YENEEA. V was clipped by 5 bases and J by 2 bases; unmatched bases: 9. The CDR3 contains 16 residues. CDR3 loop: CASSPRVSGITDTQYF. The CDR3 DNA follows: TGTGCCAGCAGCCCCCGGGTTAGCGGGATCACAGATACGCAGTATTTT.

This clone appeared once. The V and J genes are TRBV27 and TRBJ2-7; D unresolved. The length of the CDR3 is 13 residues. CDR1 and CDR2 from the germline V gene are MNHEY and SMNVEV (reference sequence). The V and J ends lost 2 bases and 7 bases respectively, with 12 bases between them. The CDR3 coding sequence is TGTGCCAGCAGTTTAGAGGCCAGTACGGAGCAGTACTTC. It encodes CASSLEASTEQYF.

This chain connects TRBV19 to TRBJ2-7, with D tentatively TRBD2 (6 bases). Germline V gives CDR1 LNHDA, CDR2 SQIVND (reference sequence). V was pared by 3 bases and J by 3 bases, with 18 bases between. The CDR3 is made up of 16 amino acids. The CDR3 protein is CASSMRGRGSIYEQYF. CDR3 bases: TGTGCCAGTAGTATGCGGGGTCGGGGGTCCATCTACGAGCAGTACTTC.

This chain connects TRBV28 to TRBJ1-4; 7 bases agree with TRBD1. Germline CDR1 and CDR2: MDHEN and SYDVKM. There are 15 residues in the CDR3. V shed 7 bases, J shed 7 bases, and the junction held 12 bases outside the gene matches. CDR3 bases: TGTGCCAGCATCTCCCACAGGGGTCGGGCTGAAAAACTGTTTTTT. Translating it yields CASISHRGRAEKLFF.

V gene TRBV7-3 combines with J gene TRBJ2-1, with D possibly TRBD1 on 5 matching bases. The germline gives CDR1 SGHTA, CDR2 FQGTGA. The CDR3 totals 16 residues. V dropped 2 bases and J dropped 7 bases, with 18 bases sitting between them. The CDR3 nucleotides read TGTGCCAGCAGCTTAGTTCCAGGGAACGAAAGGAATGAGCAGTTCTTC. It is translated as CASSLVPGNERNEQFF.

The J gene is TRBJ1-1, the V gene TRBV6-5; D gene unclear. V lost 8 bases, J lost 0 bases, and 10 bases lay in between. The germline V gene has CDR1 MNHEY and CDR2 SVGAGI. The CDR3 spans 13 residues. CDR3 in amino acids: CASLPQLNTEAFF. The CDR3, as DNA: TGTGCCAGCCTGCCCCAGTTGAACACTGAAGCTTTCTTT.